Listed below are T cell receptor beta chains from one sample, sequenced in a study of blood T cell repertoires in COVID-19. TCRdb's copy holds only in-frame clones and misses some; the assay was immunoSEQ multiplex PCR. The table lists 150,000 to 200,000 clones, roughly 93% of them singletons. What was sequenced was peripheral blood. All receptors derive from a woman aged 45-60 years with acute or convalescent COVID-19. Both conserved end residues are part of each CDR3. A D gene is named only where the DNA matches it firmly. Only part of the rows carry a size: once, few, many, or a class if the clone is expanded.

v_gene	d_gene	j_gene	abundance	CDR3aa	CDR3nt
TRBV28	-	TRBJ2-1	-	CASSPLSNEQFF	TGTGCCAGCAGTCCGTTGTCCAATGAGCAGTTCTTC
TRBV28	-	TRBJ2-3	-	CASSSVSSAMETDTQYF	TGTGCCAGCAGTTCCGTTTCTAGCGCCATGGAGACGGATACGCAGTATTTT
TRBV9	-	TRBJ1-3	-	CASSATGSGNTIYF	TGTGCCAGCAGCGCCACAGGGTCTGGAAACACCATATATTTT
TRBV5-6	TRBD1	TRBJ2-5	-	CASSLEGTGISETQYF	TGTGCCAGCAGCTTGGAGGGGACAGGGATTTCGGAGACCCAGTACTTC
TRBV10-3	TRBD1	TRBJ1-1	-	CAMRTGWSTEAFF	TGTGCCATGCGGACAGGGTGGTCCACTGAAGCTTTCTTT
TRBV25-1	-	TRBJ1-2	-	CASSDPESYGYTF	TGTGCCAGCAGTGACCCCGAGTCCTATGGCTACACCTTC
TRBV18	-	TRBJ1-4	-	CASSPPSEKLFF	TGTGCCAGCTCACCACCGAGTGAAAAACTGTTTTTT
TRBV7-8	TRBD1	TRBJ1-5	-	CASSLGGQGNQPQHF	TGTGCCAGCAGCTTAGGAGGACAGGGCAATCAGCCCCAGCATTTT
TRBV11-2	TRBD1	TRBJ1-4	-	CASSLVTGGNEKLFF	TGTGCCAGCAGCTTAGTGACAGGGGGGAATGAAAAACTGTTTTTT
TRBV4-1	TRBD1	TRBJ1-4	-	CASSQPPGTGEKLFF	TGCGCCAGCAGCCAACCACCCGGGACAGGGGAAAAACTGTTTTTT
TRBV7-8	-	TRBJ2-3	few	CASSATDEHDTQYF	TGTGCCAGCAGCGCCACAGACGAGCACGATACGCAGTATTTT
TRBV3-1/TRBV3-2	TRBD2	TRBJ2-1	-	CASSRLAGGRGEQFF	TGTGCCAGCAGTCGTCTAGCGGGGGGGCGCGGTGAGCAGTTCTTC
TRBV5-1	-	TRBJ1-1	-	CASSWRQATNTEAFF	TGCGCCAGCAGCTGGCGACAGGCGACGAACACTGAAGCTTTCTTT
TRBV7-2	TRBD1	TRBJ1-2	-	CASSSRDRVRSYGYTF	TGTGCCAGCAGCAGCCGGGACAGGGTCCGCTCCTATGGCTACACCTTC
TRBV7-2	-	TRBJ1-2	-	CASSLREPNYGYTF	TGTGCCAGCAGCCTCCGGGAACCTAACTATGGCTACACCTTC
TRBV19	-	TRBJ1-4	-	CASSARTGGEKLFF	TGTGCCAGTAGTGCGAGGACGGGGGGTGAAAAACTGTTTTTT